Below, 11 T cell receptor beta chains from the same sample are listed, as sequenced in a study of control samples from healthy donors and cancer patients. Sequencing was performed with immunoSEQ multiplex PCR; in TCRdb, only in-frame clones are kept and a portion is missing. This table holds 120,000 or so clones, about 87% found once. Sequencing used blood. The receptors were sampled from a man in his thirties or forties in good health.

In DNA form, the CDR3 reads TGTGCCATCAGTGAGATGGACTCAGCTAACTATGGCTACACCTTC. Translation: CAISEMDSANYGYTF. V gene TRBV10-3 combines with J gene TRBJ1-2; D is uncertain. Germline V gene lookup returns CDR1 ENHRY and CDR2 SYGVKD. This CDR3 is 15 amino acids long. Trimming removed 2 bases at V and 0 bases at J, with 10 bases between.

This clone appeared once. This rearrangement joins TRBV5-1 to TRBJ2-7; D remains unclear. The V end lost 0 bases, the J end lost 7 bases, and 11 bases lay between the germline ends. CDR3 size: 13 residues. Germline loops: CDR1 SGHRS, CDR2 YFSETQ. CDR3: CASSLGVETEQYV. The CDR3 DNA sequence: TGCGCCAGCAGCTTGGGGGTCGAGACAGAGCAGTACGTC.

V is TRBV7-7 and J is TRBJ2-2; the D gene could be TRBD1 or TRBD2 (5 bases each). This CDR3 comprises 15 residues. The V and J ends lost 1 base and 5 bases respectively, with 11 bases between them. CDR1 and CDR2 (germline): SSHAT, FNYEAQ (reference sequence). Written as DNA, the CDR3 is TGTGCCAGCAGCTTAGGACGAGAGGGGACCGGGGAGCTGTTTTTT. Its translation: CASSLGREGTGELFF.

The chain joins TRBV2 to TRBJ2-7; tentatively, D is TRBD1 or TRBD2 (5 bases each). Per the germline V gene, CDR1 is SNHLY and CDR2 is FYNNEI. The CDR3 consists of 14 residues. Trimming pared 4 bases from V and 5 bases from J, leaving 15 bases between. CDR3 DNA sequence: TGTGCCAGCAGTGGTTCGCAGGGAGTCAACGAGCAGTACTTC. Protein product: CASSGSQGVNEQYF.

V is TRBV19 and J is TRBJ2-1, with 13 nucleotides matching TRBD2. Germline CDR1 and CDR2: LNHDA and SQIVND (reference sequence). The J segment lost 14 bases and the V segment lost 4 bases, leaving 8 bases of the junction unmatched. The CDR3 has 14 residues. The CDR3 spells CASSTGTSGVREFF. CDR3 DNA: TGTGCCAGTAGTACCGGGACTAGCGGGGTGCGGGAGTTCTTC.

The J gene is TRBJ1-5, the V gene TRBV19; no reliable D call. The CDR3 length is 18 residues. The V gene's germline CDR1 is LNHDA and CDR2 SQIVND (reference sequence). V lost 3 bases to trimming and J lost 0 bases, with 18 bases between them. The DNA of the CDR3 is TGTGCCAGTAGTATCGAGGCGGAGAGTCGTTATAGCAATCAGCCCCAGCATTTT. Encoded protein: CASSIEAESRYSNQPQHF.

V and J are TRBV18 and TRBJ1-1, with D maybe TRBD1 (6 bases). V was pared by 2 bases and J by 1 base, with 17 bases between. This CDR3 has 17 amino acids. Germline assignment: CDR1 KGHSH and CDR2 LQKENI. CDR3 loop: CASSPGQGSSGNTEAFF. The CDR3 region has the DNA TGTGCCAGCTCACCAGGGCAGGGGAGTTCAGGGAACACTGAAGCTTTCTTT.

This clone was counted only a few times. V usage is TRBV5-8 and J usage is TRBJ1-1, with 8 positions matching TRBD1. Looked up from germline, CDR1 is SGHTS and CDR2 is YDEGEE. The CDR3 spans 14 residues. V shed 0 bases, J shed 3 bases, and the junction held 1 base outside the gene matches. The CDR3 sequence is CASSLGQGHTEAFF. In DNA, the CDR3 is TGTGCCAGCAGCTTGGGACAGGGGCACACTGAAGCTTTCTTT.

The chain is built from TRBV10-3 and TRBJ1-2; D ambiguous. In germline, CDR1 is ENHRY, CDR2 SYGVKD. This CDR3 region has 13 residues. Deletions cut 2 bases from V and 8 bases from J, with 12 bases between. The DNA of the CDR3 is TGTGCCATCAGTGAGCCTGAAGTTCGGGGCTACACCTTC. Translated, it gives CAISEPEVRGYTF.

This sequence joins TRBV27 and TRBJ2-2, with D unresolved. Between the trimmed V and J ends, which lost 3 bases and 5 bases, there was a span of 13 bases. The CDR3 consists of 15 residues. Germline V CDR1 and CDR2: MNHEY, SMNVEV (reference sequence). CDR3 DNA: TGTGCCAGCAGTTTCGACGGGCGCCAAACCGGGGAGCTGTTTTTT. Translating it yields CASSFDGRQTGELFF.

The chain has TRBV12-3 or TRBV12-4 and TRBJ1-2, with D possibly matching TRBD1 (5 bases). The CDR3 covers 13 residues. V lost 1 base to trimming and J lost 4 bases, with 7 bases between them. DNA for the CDR3: TGTGCCAGCAGTTTAGTAGGGGTCTATGGCTACACCTTC. It is translated as CASSLVGVYGYTF.